The 19 T cell receptor beta chains below all came from one sample that was sequenced in a study of blood T cell repertoires in COVID-19. Profiled with immunoSEQ multiplex PCR; TCRdb holds only in-frame clones, not every one. The table includes fewer than 150,000 clones, approximately 90% detected once. The material sequenced was peripheral blood. These receptors were collected from a woman aged 70 to 79 who had recovered from COVID-19.

The rearrangement joins TRBV7-9 to TRBJ1-2, with 12 positions matching TRBD1. CDR3 length equals 16 residues. Germline lookup yields CDR1 SEHNR and CDR2 FQNEAQ (reference sequence). V lost 5 bases and J lost 8; bases outside the gene matches: 12. CDR3 sequence reads: CASSRPRDRGREGYTF. Here the CDR3 DNA reads TGTGCCAGCAGCCGTCCTCGGGACAGGGGGCGCGAAGGCTACACCTTC.

V usage is TRBV15 and J usage is TRBJ2-1; D may be TRBD1 (6 bases). V lost 3 bases, J lost 0 bases, and 30 bases lay in between. Per germline, CDR1 LNHNV and CDR2 YYDKDF (reference sequence). The CDR3 runs 22 residues. The CDR3 loop is CATSRAPGTPAPFPSSYNEQFF. The CDR3 DNA is TGTGCCACCAGCAGGGCCCCCGGGACACCAGCCCCGTTCCCAAGCTCCTACAATGAGCAGTTCTTC.

The gene calls are TRBV19 and TRBJ2-1; 12 nucleotides line up with TRBD2. V gave up 5 bases and J gave up 5 bases; unmatched junction bases: 10. The CDR3 runs 17 residues. Germline values: CDR1 LNHDA, CDR2 SQIVND (reference sequence). Here the CDR3 DNA reads TGTGCCAGTAGTCCCCGGGCACTAGCGGGGGGTGACAATGAGCAGTTCTTC. Amino acids: CASSPRALAGGDNEQFF.

The chain employs TRBV11-3 and TRBJ1-1, with TRBD1 as a possible D gene (5 bases). The CDR3 extends over 11 amino acids. The germline V gene encodes CDR1 SGHNT and CDR2 YENEEA. Trimming shortened V by 8 bases and J by 6 bases, and 10 bases separated the two germline ends. The CDR3 region is CASSSGAEAFF. The CDR3 bases are TGTGCCAGCTCTTCGGGGGCTGAAGCTTTCTTT. Filled out from reference TRBV11-3 and TRBJ1-1, the complete variable domain reads EAGVVQSPRYKIIEKKQPVAFWCNPISGHNTLYWYLQNLGQGPELLIRYENEEAVDDSQLPKDRFSAERLKGVDSTLKIQPAELGDSAVYLCASSSGAEAFFGQGTRLTVV.

This chain uses TRBV3-1 (or the pseudogene TRBV3-2) with TRBJ2-1; no definite D call. CDR1 and CDR2 (germline): LGHDT, YNNKEL (reference sequence). The CDR3 contains 15 residues. Trimming removed 1 base from V and 7 bases from J, with 14 bases in between. The CDR3 DNA sequence: TGTGCCAGCAGCCAAGTCACAGCCCGTGGGAATGAGCAGTTCTTC. As protein: CASSQVTARGNEQFF.

The chain is built from TRBV10-3 and TRBJ2-5; 15 nucleotides align to TRBD2. The CDR3 covers 15 residues. V dropped 5 bases and J dropped 4; count of bases not matched to a gene: 2. Per the germline V gene, CDR1 is ENHRY and CDR2 is SYGVKD. The CDR3 protein is CAISRGLAGGETQYF. The CDR3 bases are TGTGCCATCAGTCGGGGACTAGCGGGGGGAGAGACCCAGTACTTC.

The CDR3 DNA sequence: TGTGCCAGCAGCTTGGTAGCGGGAGGGCACAATGAGCAGTTCTTC. Its translation: CASSLVAGGHNEQFF. J is TRBJ2-1 and V is TRBV5-4, with 11 positions matching TRBD2. Germline trimming cut 0 bases from V and 5 bases from J; bases unmatched to any gene: 1. CDR1 and CDR2 from the germline V gene are SGHNT and YYREEE (reference sequence). The CDR3 runs 15 residues.

This chain connects TRBV6-4 to TRBJ1-6; tentatively, D is TRBD1 (5 bases). Trimming cost V 6 bases and J 7 bases, with 10 bases left between them. Per the germline V gene, CDR1 is MRHNA and CDR2 is SNTAGT. This CDR3 has 13 amino acids. As DNA, the CDR3 is TGTGCCAGCAGCCCGACAGTGAATTCACCCCTCCACTTT. It specifies CASSPTVNSPLHF.

J is TRBJ2-3 and V is TRBV6-5, with 7 nucleotides matching TRBD2. There are 15 residues in the CDR3. After removal of 6 bases from V and 0 bases from J, the junction contained 6 bases not matched to a gene. Germline V gene lookup returns CDR1 MNHEY and CDR2 SVGAGI. In nucleotides, the CDR3 is TGTGCCAGCAGGGCGAGCGGGGATAGCACAGATACGCAGTATTTT. Translated: CASRASGDSTDTQYF.

The V gene is TRBV9, the J gene TRBJ2-1; 13 nucleotides agree with TRBD2. Trimming removed 6 bases from V and 6 bases from J; junction bases left unmatched: 3. Per germline, CDR1 SGDLS and CDR2 YYNGEE. The CDR3 contains 14 residues. CDR3 region: CASTTSGGPNEQFF. CDR3 nucleotide sequence: TGTGCCAGCACGACTAGCGGGGGGCCCAATGAGCAGTTCTTC.

The chain links TRBV6-4 to TRBJ1-1; no reliable D call. CDR3 length equals 13 residues. Germline V gives CDR1 MRHNA, CDR2 SNTAGT. The ends were cut back, 5 bases at V and 0 bases at J, with 7 bases in the middle. The DNA of the CDR3 is TGTGCCAGCAGTAACACCCTGAACACTGAAGCTTTCTTT. Its protein product is CASSNTLNTEAFF.

This clone came up a few times. This chain connects TRBV11-2 to TRBJ2-3, with D unresolved. The germline CDR1 and CDR2 sequences are SGHAT and FQNNGV. V lost 3 bases, J lost 5 bases, and 3 bases lay in between. The CDR3 spans 11 residues. CDR3 DNA: TGTGCCAGCAGCTTTCGAGATACGCAGTATTTT. Protein: CASSFRDTQYF.

This chain uses TRBV11-1 with TRBJ2-5, with D maybe TRBD1 (6 bases). CDR3 length: 13 residues. From germline, CDR1 is SGHAT and CDR2 FQDESV (reference sequence). V was trimmed by 5 bases and J by 7 bases, leaving 14 bases between them. The CDR3 protein is CASSPGRGATQYF. The CDR3 DNA reads as TGTGCCAGCAGCCCTGGCAGGGGTGCGACCCAGTACTTC.

J is TRBJ1-1 and V is TRBV9, with TRBD1 matching 8 bases. This CDR3 has 15 residues. The V gene end was trimmed by 4 bases and the J gene end by 4 bases; junction bases not matched to a gene: 9. The germline V gene encodes CDR1 SGDLS and CDR2 YYNGEE. CDR3 sequence: CASSSTHRGGTEAFF. DNA for the CDR3: TGTGCCAGCAGCTCCACACACAGGGGGGGCACTGAAGCTTTCTTT.

V usage is TRBV5-1 and J usage is TRBJ2-1; D uncertain. Germline CDR1 and CDR2: SGHRS and YFSETQ. The CDR3 loop spans 14 amino acids. The germline V and J ends were trimmed by 0 bases and 7 bases, with 11 bases remaining between them. In DNA, the CDR3 is TGCGCCAGCAGCTTGGTGAGTCCACGGAATGAGCAGTTCTTC. Translated: CASSLVSPRNEQFF.

This clone was seen only once. The chain combines TRBV5-1 with TRBJ2-3; D is perhaps TRBD2 (6 bases). This CDR3 has 14 amino acids. Germline V gives CDR1 SGHRS, CDR2 YFSETQ. Trimming cost V 0 bases and J 6 bases, with 11 bases left between them. CDR3 region: CASSLAGEADTQYF. The CDR3 nucleotides are TGCGCCAGCAGCTTGGCGGGAGAAGCGGATACGCAGTATTTT.

This clone was seen a single time. CDR3 residues: CASSVQQGSETQYF. CDR3 bases: TGTGCCAGCAGCGTCCAACAGGGGTCAGAGACCCAGTACTTC. The genes are TRBV7-3 and TRBJ2-5; 7 bases match TRBD1. With V trimmed by 5 bases and J by 4 bases, 7 bases remained unmatched. The CDR3 length is 14 residues. The V gene's germline CDR1 is SGHTA and CDR2 FQGTGA.

The genes are TRBV6-2 or TRBV6-3 and TRBJ1-1; no clear D gene. CDR1 is MNHEY and CDR2 is SVGEGT in the germline V gene. V lost 0 bases to trimming and J lost 5 bases, with 13 bases between them. There are 15 residues in the CDR3. The CDR3 DNA is TGTGCCAGCAGTTACTCCACCTACCGGGGAACTGAAGCTTTCTTT. Protein product: CASSYSTYRGTEAFF.

This chain links TRBV7-3 with TRBJ1-6; D possibly corresponds to TRBD1 (6 bases). There are 16 residues in the CDR3. V was cut by 5 bases and J by 7 bases, with 18 bases left in between. CDR1 SGHTA and CDR2 FQGTGA come from the germline V gene. In DNA, the CDR3 is TGTGCCAGCAGCGCCGAGGGGGGAGCGGGGAATTCACCCCTCCACTTT. Protein: CASSAEGGAGNSPLHF.